Below, 21 T cell receptor beta chains from the same sample are listed, as sequenced in a study of T cells in Graves' hyperthyroidism and ophthalmopathy. TCR beta CDR3 regions were amplified from RNA transcripts. The study used the HTBI primer set for a first-round RT-PCR of the TCR CDR3. MiXCR, run by TCRdb on the multiplex PCR reads, gives a single entry per CDR3 protein. The sample yields about 260,000 distinct CDR3 sequences, about 15% seen once. The sequenced sample consisted of blood. These receptors all stem from a woman aged 18-29 years with Graves' ophthalmopathy.

This clonotype was seen ten or more times. This rearrangement joins TRBV7-3 to TRBJ1-6; D gene uncertain. The CDR3 runs to 14 residues. Trimming took 7 bases from V and 0 from J, leaving 7 bases between them. The germline gives CDR1 SGHTA, CDR2 FQGTGA. Here the CDR3 reads CASTHSSYNSPLHF. CDR3 in DNA: TGTGCCAGCACCCATTCCTCCTATAATTCACCCCTCCACTTT.

Many counts were recorded for this clonotype. The V call is TRBV28, the J call TRBJ2-7; no definite D call. This CDR3 contains 13 residues. Germline CDR1 is MDHEN and CDR2 is SYDVKM. Trimming took off 6 bases at V and 3 bases at J, with 12 bases between the two ends. CDR3 in DNA: TGTGCCAGCAGCTCTCGATCCTACTACGAGCAGTACTTC. Its translation is CASSSRSYYEQYF. Based on the CDR3 plus reference TRBV28 and TRBJ2-7, the full variable domain is DVKVTQSSRYLVKRTGEKVFLECVQDMDHENMFWYRQDPGLGLRLIYFSYDVKMKEKGDIPEGYSVSREKKERFSLILESASTNQTSMYLCASSSRSYYEQYFGPGTRLTVT.

This clonotype was detected a few times. The chain links TRBV7-2 to TRBJ1-1, with D possibly being TRBD1 (5 bases). Per the germline V gene, CDR1 is SGHTA and CDR2 is FQGNSA. The CDR3 has 15 amino acids. V shed 0 bases and J shed 5 bases, with 13 bases lying between them. CDR3 loop: CASSLAPQVGTEAFF. CDR3 nucleotides: TGTGCCAGCAGCTTAGCCCCACAGGTCGGGACTGAAGCTTTCTTT.

This clonotype was found many times. The rearrangement joins TRBV12-3 or TRBV12-4 to TRBJ2-6, with D possibly being TRBD1 (6 bases). This CDR3 spans 16 amino acids. V was shortened by 3 bases and J by 4 bases, with 13 bases between the two germline ends. The CDR3, as DNA: TGTGCCAGCAGTTTGCAGGGGCGACGAGGGGCCAACGTCCTGACTTTC. Translating it yields CASSLQGRRGANVLTF.

Comment on this clonotype: This sequence may be a read error, since a much larger clone differs from it by one base. The chain employs TRBV9 and TRBJ2-1; 7 bases line up with TRBD2. The germline V gene encodes CDR1 SGDLS and CDR2 YYNGEE. The CDR3 runs to 17 residues. This chain's CDR3 is CANSPQGRASSRNEQFF. CDR3 nucleotides: TGTGCCAACAGCCCTCAAGGGAGGGCTAGCTCACGCAATGAGCAGTTCTTC.

The chain joins TRBV20-1 to TRBJ2-5, with TRBD2 matching 8 bases. Per germline, CDR1 DFQATT and CDR2 SNEGSKA (reference sequence). The CDR3 totals 13 residues. Unmatched junction bases numbered 7, after V lost 5 bases and J lost 5 bases. The CDR3 DNA reads TGCAGTGCTCCCGGGAGGGCGATGGAGACCCAGTACTTC. Its translation: CSAPGRAMETQYF.

This clonotype was counted ten times or more. The CDR3 reads CASSQVGTSAYEQYF. In DNA form, the CDR3 reads TGTGCCAGCAGCCAAGTGGGCACCTCGGCCTACGAGCAGTACTTC. This sequence joins TRBV3-1 and TRBJ2-7, with D hard to call. The CDR3 sequence is 15 residues long. The V and J ends lost 1 base and 2 bases respectively, with 12 bases between them. Germline CDR1 reads LGHDT; CDR2 reads YNNKEL (reference sequence).

This clonotype showed up many times. CDR3 in DNA: TGCAGCGTCTCACAGCTGGGGGGCTTGAGCACTGAAGCTTTCTTT. It translates to CSVSQLGGLSTEAFF. This rearrangement joins TRBV29-1 to TRBJ1-1; tentatively, D is TRBD1 (6 bases). Germline V CDR1 and CDR2: SQVTM, ANQGSEA. V shed 6 bases and J shed 4 bases, with 21 bases lying between them. There are 15 residues in the CDR3. Full variable domain (rest looked up from reference TRBV29-1 and TRBJ1-1): SAVISQKPSRDICQRGTSLTIQCQVDSQVTMMFWYRQQPGQSLTLIATANQGSEATYESGFVIDKFPISRPNLTFSTLTVSNMSPEDSSIYLCSVSQLGGLSTEAFFGQGTRLTVV.

The V and J genes are TRBV5-4 and TRBJ1-2; D gene uncertain. The CDR3 spans 15 residues. Germline V gives CDR1 SGHNT, CDR2 YYREEE (reference sequence). The germline V and J ends were trimmed by 2 bases and 4 bases, with 15 bases remaining between them. The chain's CDR3 is CASSLIGQPAYGYTF. CDR3 coding DNA: TGTGCCAGCAGCTTAATTGGGCAGCCCGCCTATGGCTACACCTTC.

This clonotype was detected many times. This chain connects TRBV11-3 to TRBJ1-1; D remains ambiguous. Germline V CDR1 and CDR2: SGHNT, YENEEA. V was shortened by 5 bases and J by 4 bases, with 14 bases between the two germline ends. There are 14 residues in the CDR3. The CDR3 DNA reads TGTGCCAGCAGCCACCCGGTCTTCCCCACTGAAGCTTTCTTT. Translation: CASSHPVFPTEAFF.

This clonotype has at least ten counts. This chain joins TRBV28 and TRBJ2-2, with D unresolved. The CDR3 has 15 residues. Trimming pared 6 bases from V and 3 bases from J, leaving 14 bases between. The germline V gene has CDR1 MDHEN and CDR2 SYDVKM. The CDR3 DNA reads TGTGCCAGCAGCCGCAACCAACAGTACACCGGGGAGCTGTTTTTT. Translating gives CASSRNQQYTGELFF.

This clonotype was found a few times. This may arise from a read error, as a much more abundant clone is one base away. Lacking the conserved final phenylalanine or tryptophan, this CDR3 likely reflects a read error. The chain couples TRBV5-1 to TRBJ2-1, with 7 bases that match TRBD2. The ends lost 1 base at V and 2 bases at J; junction bases unmatched: 6. From germline, CDR1 is SGHRS and CDR2 YFSETQ. The CDR3 covers 16 residues. CDR3: CASSLSGRNTYNEQFL. DNA of the CDR3: TGCGCCAGCAGCTTGTCCGGGAGGAACACCTACAATGAGCAGTTCCTC.

This clonotype was observed a handful of times. Just one base apart from a much larger clone, this may be a read error. The chain couples TRBV7-3 to TRBJ2-2; 10 bases match TRBD1. CDR1 is SGHTA, CDR2 FQGTGA, per germline. V was pared by 5 bases and J by 7 bases, with 7 bases of the junction left unmatched. The CDR3 has 15 residues. CDR3 DNA sequence: TGTGCCAGCAGCCCCGGGACAGGGGATGGCGGGGAGCTGTTTTTT. Translation gives CASSPGTGDGGELFF.

This clonotype was counted at least ten times. The chain uses TRBV5-6 and TRBJ1-4, with D possibly being TRBD1 (6 bases). Deletions cut 2 bases from V and 3 bases from J, with 8 bases between. CDR3 length equals 14 residues. Germline lookup yields CDR1 SGHDT and CDR2 YYEEEE. CDR3 residues: CASSFGTSNEKLFF. Here the CDR3 DNA reads TGTGCCAGCAGCTTCGGGACATCTAATGAAAAACTGTTTTTT.

This clonotype occurred many times. The chain recombines TRBV20-1 with TRBJ2-2; D is undetermined. V was clipped by 3 bases and J by 8 bases, with 16 bases between them. From germline, CDR1 is DFQATT and CDR2 SNEGSKA (reference sequence). The CDR3 extends over 14 amino acids. The CDR3 region is CSARAPQAAGELFF. DNA for the CDR3: TGCAGTGCTAGGGCCCCCCAGGCGGCTGGGGAGCTGTTTTTT.

This clonotype was seen many times. The gene calls are TRBV24-1 and TRBJ1-2; D is unresolved. The germline V gene encodes CDR1 KGHDR and CDR2 SFDVKD. V was pared by 11 bases and J by 6 bases, with 30 bases between. This CDR3 is built from 17 residues. CDR3 amino acids: CANSFLRHFTIYDGYTF. Here the CDR3 DNA reads TGTGCCAACAGCTTCCTGAGGCATTTTACGATCTATGATGGCTACACCTTC.

The chain combines TRBV20-1 with TRBJ2-7; 9 bases line up with TRBD2. Germline lookup yields CDR1 DFQATT and CDR2 SNEGSKA (reference sequence). The trim removed 4 bases at V and 0 bases at J, leaving 7 bases unmatched. The CDR3 is 15 amino acids. In nucleotides, the CDR3 is TGCAGTGCTACCTCCGCACTAGCGGGCTCCTACGAGCAGTACTTC. It codes for CSATSALAGSYEQYF.

The table lists this clonotype with many counts. J is TRBJ1-1 and V is TRBV27; D perhaps matches TRBD1 (5 bases). This CDR3 contains 12 residues. Trimming removed 0 bases at V and 12 bases at J, with 11 bases between. The germline V gene encodes CDR1 MNHEY and CDR2 SMNVEV (reference sequence). Written as DNA, the CDR3 is TGTGCCAGCAGTTTATCCGGCAGGGCGCCTTTCTTT. Its translation is CASSLSGRAPFF.

This clonotype was seen many times. V usage is TRBV29-1 and J usage is TRBJ2-1, with D perhaps TRBD2 (6 bases). Germline V lookup: CDR1 SQVTM, CDR2 ANQGSEA. Trimming left V 3 bases short and J 0 bases short, with 15 bases between. CDR3 size: 16 residues. The CDR3 reads CSVDSSGTYSYNEQFF. The CDR3 DNA is TGCAGCGTTGACAGCTCCGGGACTTACTCCTACAATGAGCAGTTCTTC.

This chain links TRBV5-1 with TRBJ1-3; D gene ambiguous. V lost 0 bases to trimming and J lost 7 bases, with 11 bases between them. Per germline, CDR1 SGHRS and CDR2 YFSETQ. The CDR3 spans 14 residues. The CDR3 DNA sequence: TGCGCCAGCAGCTTGGAGGCGGGAGGCAACACCATATATTTT. It translates to CASSLEAGGNTIYF.

This clonotype has ten or more counts. The rearrangement uses TRBV13 and TRBJ2-7; 7 bases line up with TRBD1. Germline CDR1 PRHDT, CDR2 FYEKMQ (reference sequence). The CDR3 runs 12 residues. V lost 5 bases, J lost 6 bases, and 4 bases stayed unmatched. The CDR3 loop is CASSNRGLEQYF. The CDR3 coding sequence is TGTGCCAGCAGCAACAGGGGCCTCGAGCAGTACTTC.